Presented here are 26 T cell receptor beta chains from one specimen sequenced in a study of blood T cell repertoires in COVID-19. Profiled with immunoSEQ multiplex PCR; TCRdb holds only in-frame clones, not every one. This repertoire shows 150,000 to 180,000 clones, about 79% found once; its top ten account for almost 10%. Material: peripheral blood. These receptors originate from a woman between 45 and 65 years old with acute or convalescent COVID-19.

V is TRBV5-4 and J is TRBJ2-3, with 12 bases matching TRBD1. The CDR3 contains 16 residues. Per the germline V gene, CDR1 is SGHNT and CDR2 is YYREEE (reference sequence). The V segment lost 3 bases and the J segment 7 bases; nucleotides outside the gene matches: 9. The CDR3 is CASSSGGTGGRYTQYF. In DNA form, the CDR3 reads TGTGCCAGCAGCTCGGGGGGGACAGGGGGCCGTTATACGCAGTATTTT.

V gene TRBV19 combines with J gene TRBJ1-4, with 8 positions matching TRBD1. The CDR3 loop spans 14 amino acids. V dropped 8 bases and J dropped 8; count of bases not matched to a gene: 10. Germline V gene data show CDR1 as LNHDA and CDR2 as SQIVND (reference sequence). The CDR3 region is CASSRTGLKEKLFF. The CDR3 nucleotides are TGTGCCAGTTCGAGGACAGGGTTGAAGGAAAAACTGTTTTTT.

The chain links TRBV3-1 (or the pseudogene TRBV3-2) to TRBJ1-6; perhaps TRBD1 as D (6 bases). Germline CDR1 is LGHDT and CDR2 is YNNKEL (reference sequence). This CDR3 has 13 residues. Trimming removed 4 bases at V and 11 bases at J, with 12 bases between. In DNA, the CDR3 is TGTGCCAGCAGCCCTACCAGGGGCCCACCCCTCCACTTT. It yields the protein CASSPTRGPPLHF.

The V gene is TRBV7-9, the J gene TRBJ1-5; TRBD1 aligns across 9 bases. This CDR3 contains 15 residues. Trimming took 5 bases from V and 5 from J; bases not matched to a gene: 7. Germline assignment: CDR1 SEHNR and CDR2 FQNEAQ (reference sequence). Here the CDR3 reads CASSGTGTGYQPQHF. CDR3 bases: TGTGCCAGCAGCGGTACCGGGACAGGGTATCAGCCCCAGCATTTT.

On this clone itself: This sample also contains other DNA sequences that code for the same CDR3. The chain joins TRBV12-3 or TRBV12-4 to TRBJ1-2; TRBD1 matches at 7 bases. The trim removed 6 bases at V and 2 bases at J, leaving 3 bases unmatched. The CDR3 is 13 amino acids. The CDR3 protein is CASSVGQNYGYTF. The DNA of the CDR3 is TGTGCCAGCAGCGTGGGACAGAACTATGGCTACACCTTC.

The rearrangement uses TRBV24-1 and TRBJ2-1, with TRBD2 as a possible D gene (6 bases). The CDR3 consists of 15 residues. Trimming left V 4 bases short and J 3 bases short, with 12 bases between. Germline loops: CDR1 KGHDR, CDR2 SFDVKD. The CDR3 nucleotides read TGTGCCACCAGTGACACGGGACTCAACTACAATGAGCAGTTCTTC. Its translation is CATSDTGLNYNEQFF.

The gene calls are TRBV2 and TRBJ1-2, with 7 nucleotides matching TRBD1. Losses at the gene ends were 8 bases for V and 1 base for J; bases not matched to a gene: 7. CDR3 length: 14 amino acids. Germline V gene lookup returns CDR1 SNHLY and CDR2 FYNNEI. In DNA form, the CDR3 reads TGTGCCAGCGAAAAGGACAGGAATAACTATGGCTACACCTTC. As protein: CASEKDRNNYGYTF. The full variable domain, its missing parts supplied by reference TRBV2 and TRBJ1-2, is EPEVTQTPSHQVTQMGQEVILRCVPISNHLYFYWYRQILGQKVEFLVSFYNNEISEKSEIFDDQFSVERPDGSNFTLKIRSTKLEDSAMYFCASEKDRNNYGYTFGSGTRLTVV.

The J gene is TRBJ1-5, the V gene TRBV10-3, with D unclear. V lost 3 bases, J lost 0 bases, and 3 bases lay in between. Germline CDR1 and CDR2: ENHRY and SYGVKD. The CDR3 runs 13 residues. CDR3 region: CAISDFSNQPQHF. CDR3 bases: TGTGCCATCAGTGACTTTAGCAATCAGCCCCAGCATTTT.

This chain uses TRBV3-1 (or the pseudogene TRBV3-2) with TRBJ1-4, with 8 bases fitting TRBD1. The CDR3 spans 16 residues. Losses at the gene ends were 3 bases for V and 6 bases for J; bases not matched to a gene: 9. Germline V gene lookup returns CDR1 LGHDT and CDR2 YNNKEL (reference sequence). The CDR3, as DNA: TGTGCCAGCAGCCAGGACGAGACAGGGGACGATGAAAAACTGTTTTTT. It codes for CASSQDETGDDEKLFF.

The CDR3 DNA reads as TGCGCCAGCAGCTTGGAACAGATCTATAGCAATCAGCCCCAGCATTTT. It encodes CASSLEQIYSNQPQHF. The chain carries TRBV5-1 and TRBJ1-5; no definite D call. Germline CDR1 SGHRS, CDR2 YFSETQ. CDR3 length: 16 amino acids. Trimming left V 0 bases short and J 0 bases short, with 10 bases between.

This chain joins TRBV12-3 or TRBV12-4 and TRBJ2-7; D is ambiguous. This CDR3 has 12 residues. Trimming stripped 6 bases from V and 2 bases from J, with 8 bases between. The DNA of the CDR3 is TGTGCCAGCAGCCCCACACCCTACGAGCAGTACTTC. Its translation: CASSPTPYEQYF.

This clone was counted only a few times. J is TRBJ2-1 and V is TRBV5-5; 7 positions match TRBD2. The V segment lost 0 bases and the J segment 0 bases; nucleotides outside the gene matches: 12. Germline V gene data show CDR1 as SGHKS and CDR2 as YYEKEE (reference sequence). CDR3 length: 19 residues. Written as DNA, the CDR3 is TGTGCCAGCAGCTTGGGCCTAGCGGCTGCCTCCCCCTCCTACAATGAGCAGTTCTTC. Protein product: CASSLGLAAASPSYNEQFF.

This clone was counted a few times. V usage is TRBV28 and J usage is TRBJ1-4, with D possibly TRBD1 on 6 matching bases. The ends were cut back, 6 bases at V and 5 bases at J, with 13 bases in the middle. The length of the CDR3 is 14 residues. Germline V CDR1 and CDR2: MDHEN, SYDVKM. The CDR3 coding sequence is TGTGCCAGCAGCCTCAGGGGTGAGAATGAAAAACTGTTTTTT. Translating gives CASSLRGENEKLFF.

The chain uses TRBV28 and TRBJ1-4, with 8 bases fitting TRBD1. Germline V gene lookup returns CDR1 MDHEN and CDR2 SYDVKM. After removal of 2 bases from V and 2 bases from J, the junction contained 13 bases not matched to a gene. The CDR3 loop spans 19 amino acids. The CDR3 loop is CASSLTKVPGGLTNEKLFF. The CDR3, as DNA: TGTGCCAGCAGTTTAACAAAGGTTCCAGGGGGCCTCACTAATGAAAAACTGTTTTTT.

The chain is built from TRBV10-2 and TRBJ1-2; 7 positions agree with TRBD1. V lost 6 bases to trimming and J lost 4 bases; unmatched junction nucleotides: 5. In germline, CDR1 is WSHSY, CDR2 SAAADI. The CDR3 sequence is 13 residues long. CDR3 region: CASRPDRVYGYTF. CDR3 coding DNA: TGCGCCAGCAGACCCGACAGGGTCTATGGCTACACCTTC.

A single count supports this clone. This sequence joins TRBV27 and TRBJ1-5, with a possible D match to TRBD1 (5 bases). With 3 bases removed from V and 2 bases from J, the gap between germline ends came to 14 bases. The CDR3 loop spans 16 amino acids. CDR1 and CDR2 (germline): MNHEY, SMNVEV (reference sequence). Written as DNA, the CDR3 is TGTGCCAGCAGTTTCGGGGGGACCCCTGGCAATCAGCCCCAGCATTTT. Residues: CASSFGGTPGNQPQHF.

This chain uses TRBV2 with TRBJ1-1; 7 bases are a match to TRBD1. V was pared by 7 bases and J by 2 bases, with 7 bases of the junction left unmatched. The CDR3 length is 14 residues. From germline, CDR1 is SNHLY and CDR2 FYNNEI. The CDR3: CASKRTGSNTEAFF. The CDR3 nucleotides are TGTGCCAGCAAGAGGACAGGAAGCAACACTGAAGCTTTCTTT.

This chain's CDR3 is CASSFGSNTEAFF. For the CDR3, the DNA is TGCGCCAGCAGCTTCGGGTCGAACACTGAAGCTTTCTTT. This chain connects TRBV5-1 to TRBJ1-1, with D hard to call. The V gene's germline CDR1 is SGHRS and CDR2 YFSETQ. V shed 2 bases and J shed 1 base, with 6 bases lying between them. This CDR3 contains 13 residues.

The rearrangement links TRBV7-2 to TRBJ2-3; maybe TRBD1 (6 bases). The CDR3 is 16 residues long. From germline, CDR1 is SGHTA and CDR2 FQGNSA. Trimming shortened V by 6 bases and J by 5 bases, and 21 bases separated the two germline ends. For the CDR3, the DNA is TGTGCCAGCAGTTCCAGCTACAGGGCGGGCGGAGATACGCAGTATTTT. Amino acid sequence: CASSSSYRAGGDTQYF.

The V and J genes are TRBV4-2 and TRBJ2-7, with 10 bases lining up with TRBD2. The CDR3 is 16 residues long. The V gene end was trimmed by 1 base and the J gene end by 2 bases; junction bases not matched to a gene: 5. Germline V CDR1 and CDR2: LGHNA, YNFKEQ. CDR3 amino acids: CASSQVASGGTYEQYF. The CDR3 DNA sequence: TGTGCCAGCAGCCAAGTTGCTAGCGGGGGAACCTACGAGCAGTACTTC.

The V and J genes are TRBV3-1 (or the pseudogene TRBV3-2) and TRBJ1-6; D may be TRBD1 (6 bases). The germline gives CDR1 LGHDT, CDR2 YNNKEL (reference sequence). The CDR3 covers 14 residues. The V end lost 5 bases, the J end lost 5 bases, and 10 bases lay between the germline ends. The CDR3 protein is CASSNRVDNSPLHF. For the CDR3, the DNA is TGTGCCAGCAGCAACAGGGTGGATAATTCACCCCTCCACTTT.

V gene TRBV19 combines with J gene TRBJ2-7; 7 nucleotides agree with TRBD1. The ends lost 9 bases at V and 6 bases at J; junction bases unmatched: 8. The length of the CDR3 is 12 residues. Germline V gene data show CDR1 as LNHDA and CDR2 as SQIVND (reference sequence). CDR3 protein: CASSGGRSEQYF. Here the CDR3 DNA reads TGTGCCAGCTCAGGGGGTAGAAGCGAGCAGTACTTC.

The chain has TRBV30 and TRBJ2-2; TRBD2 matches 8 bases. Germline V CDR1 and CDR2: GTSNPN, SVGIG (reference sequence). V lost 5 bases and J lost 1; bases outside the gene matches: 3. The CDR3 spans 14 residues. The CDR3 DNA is TGTGCCTGGGACGCGGGGGGGAACACCGGGGAGCTGTTTTTT. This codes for CAWDAGGNTGELFF.

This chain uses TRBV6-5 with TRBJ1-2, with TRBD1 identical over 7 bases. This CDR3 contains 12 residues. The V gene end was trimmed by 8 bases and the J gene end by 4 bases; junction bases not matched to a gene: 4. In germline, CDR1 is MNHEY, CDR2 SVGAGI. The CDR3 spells CASGDRIYGYTF. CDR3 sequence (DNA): TGTGCCAGCGGGGACAGAATCTATGGCTACACCTTC.

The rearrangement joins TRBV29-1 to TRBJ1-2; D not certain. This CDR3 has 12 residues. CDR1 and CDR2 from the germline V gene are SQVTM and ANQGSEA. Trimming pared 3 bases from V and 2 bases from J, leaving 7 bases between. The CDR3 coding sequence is TGCAGCGTTGAGGGCAGGAACTATGGCTACACCTTC. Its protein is CSVEGRNYGYTF.

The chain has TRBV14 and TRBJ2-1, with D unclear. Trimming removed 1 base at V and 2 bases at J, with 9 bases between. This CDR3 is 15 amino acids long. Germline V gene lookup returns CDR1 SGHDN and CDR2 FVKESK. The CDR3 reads CASSQGYPTYNEQFF. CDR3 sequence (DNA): TGTGCCAGCAGCCAAGGCTACCCCACCTACAATGAGCAGTTCTTC.